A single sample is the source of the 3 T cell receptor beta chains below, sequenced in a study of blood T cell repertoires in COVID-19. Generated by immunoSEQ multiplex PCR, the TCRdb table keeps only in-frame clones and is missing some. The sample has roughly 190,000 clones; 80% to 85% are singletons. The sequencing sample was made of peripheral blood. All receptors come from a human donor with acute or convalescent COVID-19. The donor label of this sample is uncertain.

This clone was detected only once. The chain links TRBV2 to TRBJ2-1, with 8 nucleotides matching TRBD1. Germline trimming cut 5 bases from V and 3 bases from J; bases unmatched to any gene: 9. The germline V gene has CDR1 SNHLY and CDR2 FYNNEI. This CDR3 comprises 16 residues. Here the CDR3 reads CASSQDRGLLYNEQFF. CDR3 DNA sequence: TGTGCCAGCAGTCAAGACAGGGGTTTACTCTACAATGAGCAGTTCTTC.

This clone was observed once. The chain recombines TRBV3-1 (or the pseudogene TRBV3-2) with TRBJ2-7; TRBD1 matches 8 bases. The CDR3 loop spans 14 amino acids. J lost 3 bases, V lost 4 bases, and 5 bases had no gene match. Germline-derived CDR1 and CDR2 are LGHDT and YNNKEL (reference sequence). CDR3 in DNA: TGTGCCAGCAGCCCGTGGGACAGGATCTACGAGCAGTACTTC. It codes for CASSPWDRIYEQYF.

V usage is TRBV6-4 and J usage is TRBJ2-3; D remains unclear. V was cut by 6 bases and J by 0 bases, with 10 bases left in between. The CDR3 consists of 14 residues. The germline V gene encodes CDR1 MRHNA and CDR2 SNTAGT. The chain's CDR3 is CASSPLGSTDTQYF. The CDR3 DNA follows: TGTGCCAGCAGCCCACTCGGGAGCACAGATACGCAGTATTTT.